This TCR beta chain was found in a study of cytomegalovirus exposure and HLA in healthy donors. Whole-study findings and limits: The study designated roughly 150 TCR beta chains cytomegalovirus-associated. Reportedly, diagnosis of cytomegalovirus status by the classifier showed high specificity and sensitivity. Productive status was seen about 90% or about 30% of the time for most TCR beta V segments in an earlier analysis.

On this clone itself: Its antigen remains unidentified.

This CDR3 has 12 residues. V was pared by 3 bases and J by 2 bases, with 7 bases between. The germline V gene encodes CDR1 SQVTM and CDR2 ANQGSEA. The primer mix had 60 Vbeta and 13 Jbeta primers. Profiled with immunoSEQ multiplex PCR; TCRdb holds only in-frame clones, not every one. The data contain some 110,000 clones, approximately 86% of them singletons. The V and J genes are TRBV29-1 and TRBJ1-2; D may be TRBD1 (6 bases). The source material was PBMCs. The receptor was derived from a man between 18 and 29 years old in good health and CMV-seronegative. CDR3 DNA sequence: TGCAGCGTTGAGGACAGCAACTATGGCTACACCTTC. Translation: CSVEDSNYGYTF.